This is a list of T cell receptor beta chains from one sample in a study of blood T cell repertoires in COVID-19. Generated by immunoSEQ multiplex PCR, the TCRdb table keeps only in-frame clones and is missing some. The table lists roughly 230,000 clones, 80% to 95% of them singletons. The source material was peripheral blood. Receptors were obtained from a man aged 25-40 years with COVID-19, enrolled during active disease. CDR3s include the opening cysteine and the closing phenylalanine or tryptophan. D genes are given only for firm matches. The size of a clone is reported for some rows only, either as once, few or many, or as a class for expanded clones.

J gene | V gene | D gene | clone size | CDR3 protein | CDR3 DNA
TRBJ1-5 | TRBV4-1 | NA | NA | CASSPQGDVTQPQHF | TGCGCCAGCAGCCCACAGGGCGACGTTACCCAGCCCCAGCATTTT
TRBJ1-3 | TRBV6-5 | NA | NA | CASSPGGVSGNTIYF | TGTGCCAGCAGTCCCGGCGGGGTCTCTGGAAACACCATATATTTT
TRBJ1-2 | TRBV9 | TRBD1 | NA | CASSADMGQSKGVFGYTF | TGTGCCAGCAGCGCTGACATGGGACAGTCAAAGGGAGTTTTTGGCTACACCTTC
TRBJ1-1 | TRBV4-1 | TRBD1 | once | CASSQGQGANTEAFF | TGCGCCAGCAGCCAAGGCCAGGGGGCGAACACTGAAGCTTTCTTT
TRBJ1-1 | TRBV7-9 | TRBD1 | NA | CASLPGTGGLNTEAFF | TGTGCCAGCCTACCCGGGACAGGGGGCCTTAACACTGAAGCTTTCTTT
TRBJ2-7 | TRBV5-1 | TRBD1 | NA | CASSSETSSRGYEQYF | TGCGCCAGCAGCTCCGAAACTAGTTCCAGGGGGTACGAGCAGTACTTC
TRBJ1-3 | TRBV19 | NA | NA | CASSLRGVRGNTIYF | TGTGCCAGTAGTCTCCGCGGGGTGCGCGGAAACACCATATATTTT
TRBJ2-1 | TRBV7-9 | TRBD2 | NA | CASSLTGGENEQFF | TGTGCCAGCAGCTTAACCGGGGGGGAGAATGAGCAGTTCTTC
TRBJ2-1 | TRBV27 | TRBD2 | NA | CASSLTASGSYNEQFF | TGTGCCAGCAGTTTAACGGCTAGCGGCTCCTACAATGAGCAGTTCTTC
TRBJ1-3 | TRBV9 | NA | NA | CASSVSSRGSGNTIYF | TGTGCCAGCAGCGTTAGTTCCAGGGGCTCTGGAAACACCATATATTTT
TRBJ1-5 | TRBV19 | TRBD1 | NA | CASRTGWEPQHF | TGTGCCAGTAGGACAGGGTGGGAGCCCCAGCATTTT
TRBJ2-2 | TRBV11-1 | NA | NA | CATGGREDTGELFF | TGTGCCACCGGGGGGCGCGAGGACACCGGGGAGCTGTTTTTT
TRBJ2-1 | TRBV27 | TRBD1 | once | CASRTGDYNEQFF | TGTGCCAGCAGGACAGGGGACTACAATGAGCAGTTCTTC
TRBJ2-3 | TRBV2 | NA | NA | CASSDGSSTDTQYF | TGTGCCAGCAGCGACGGGTCTAGCACAGATACGCAGTATTTT
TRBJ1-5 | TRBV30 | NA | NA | CAWRSKNPSLNQPQHF | TGTGCCTGGCGTAGTAAGAACCCAAGCTTGAATCAGCCCCAGCATTTT
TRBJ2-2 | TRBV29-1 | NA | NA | CSVELKEAGELFF | TGCAGCGTTGAACTGAAAGAGGCCGGGGAGCTGTTTTTT
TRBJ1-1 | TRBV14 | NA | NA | CASSQAPQGWTGFGTEAFF | TGTGCCAGCAGCCAAGCTCCGCAGGGGTGGACGGGATTCGGTACTGAAGCTTTCTTT
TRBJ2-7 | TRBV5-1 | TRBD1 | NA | CASSLEGAFYEQYF | TGCGCCAGCAGCTTGGAGGGGGCGTTCTACGAGCAGTACTTC
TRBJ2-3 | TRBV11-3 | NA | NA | CASSLDGSMNTQYF | TGTGCCAGCAGCTTAGATGGTTCTATGAATACGCAGTATTTT
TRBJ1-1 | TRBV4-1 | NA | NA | CASSQSGDPQNTEAFF | TGCGCCAGCAGCCAAAGCGGGGACCCACAAAACACTGAAGCTTTCTTT
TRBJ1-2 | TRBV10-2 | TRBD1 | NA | CASIQTGVGYTF | TGCGCCAGCATCCAGACAGGGGTTGGCTACACCTTC
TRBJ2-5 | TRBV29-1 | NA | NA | CSVVPSQETQYF | TGCAGCGTTGTTCCCAGTCAAGAGACCCAGTACTTC
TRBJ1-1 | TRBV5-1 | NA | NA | CASSLSANTEAFF | TGCGCCAGCAGCCTGAGCGCCAACACTGAAGCTTTCTTT
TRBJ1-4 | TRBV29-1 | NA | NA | CSVASGLNEKLFF | TGCAGCGTTGCATCGGGACTAAATGAAAAACTGTTTTTT
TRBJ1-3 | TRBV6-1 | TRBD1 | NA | CASSEADRVSGNTIYF | TGTGCCAGCAGTGAAGCGGACAGGGTCTCTGGAAACACCATATATTTT